Listed below are T cell receptor beta chains from one sample, sequenced in a study of blood T cell repertoires in COVID-19. The table came from immunoSEQ multiplex PCR; TCRdb's copy has only in-frame clones and leaves some out. The profile shows roughly 390,000 clones, over 75% of them singletons. The sequenced sample consisted of peripheral blood. These receptors all stem from a woman between 25 and 40 years old with COVID-19, enrolled during active disease. The conserved cysteine and the conserved F or W are not part of the CDR3 here.

CDR3 length	V gene	J gene	CDR3 protein
11	TRBV11-3	TRBJ2-5	ASSLSVQETQY
12	TRBV27	TRBJ1-4	ASSPDRVYEKLF
11	TRBV27	TRBJ2-1	ASSLLRSNEQF
14	TRBV6-2/TRBV6-3	TRBJ2-5	ASSYSTVGHQETQY
12	TRBV9	TRBJ1-4	ASSVYPGGEKLF
14	TRBV24-1	TRBJ2-3	ATSDPGSPSTDTQY
14	TRBV18	TRBJ1-3	ASSPLKQGSGNTIY
12	TRBV7-9	TRBJ1-1	ASSESTGGTEAF
12	TRBV30	TRBJ1-6	AWSITGVYSPLH
14	TRBV5-1	TRBJ2-5	ASSPGLATREETQY
15	TRBV4-1	TRBJ2-7	ASSQDRTSGRSYEQY
13	TRBV10-2	TRBJ1-5	ASGLYPVGNQPQH
11	TRBV5-1	TRBJ1-1	ASSYNRDTEAF
13	TRBV2	TRBJ2-2	ASSREQLGSGELF
13	TRBV5-1	TRBJ2-1	ASRPDVAPYNEQF
12	TRBV4-2	TRBJ1-2	ASSQGGQGGGYT
11	TRBV6-1	TRBJ1-5	ASSEQGYQPQH
14	TRBV27	TRBJ1-4	ASSWDRGAGNEKLF
14	TRBV11-1	TRBJ2-2	ASSRTGQGNTGELF
14	TRBV27	TRBJ2-2	ASSPWQPSGTGELF
13	TRBV11-3	TRBJ2-1	ASSTSGSSYNEQF
15	TRBV9	TRBJ1-1	ASSKRRDRGRDTEAF
12	TRBV19	TRBJ1-6	ASSIQAGVDPLH
13	TRBV5-1	TRBJ2-7	ASSLPGTSGDEQY
14	TRBV9	TRBJ2-1	ASSALAGRALNEQF
11	TRBV6-5	TRBJ1-3	ASRPGSGNTIY
16	TRBV28	TRBJ2-7	ASSLGVLAGGGLYEQY
9	TRBV20-1	TRBJ2-1	SASPRNEQF
15	TRBV4-1	TRBJ2-4	ASSQDTGGQGEDIQY
11	TRBV2	TRBJ2-1	ASNQGDYNEQF
13	TRBV5-1	TRBJ1-5	ASSLGSEAHQPQH
12	TRBV20-1	TRBJ2-5	SASVTGVLETQY
11	TRBV7-9	TRBJ1-1	ASSLAGTGPAF
12	TRBV25-1	TRBJ1-1	ASSDWMRGTEAF
14	TRBV7-2	TRBJ2-5	ASSLASSGGWETQY
11	TRBV29-1	TRBJ1-1	SVAYTLNTEAF
14	TRBV6-5	TRBJ2-7	ASSFLTSGPPYEQY
10	TRBV5-4	TRBJ2-7	ASSRGAYEQY
14	TRBV7-9	TRBJ2-1	ASSPRQHLTFDEQF
12	TRBV19	TRBJ2-3	ASSIDLRTDTQY
11	TRBV5-4	TRBJ2-5	ASSFGGQETQY
12	TRBV6-5	TRBJ1-1	ASSSRPGSTEAF
13	TRBV3-1/TRBV3-2	TRBJ2-2	ASSQAGVNTGELF
10	TRBV2	TRBJ2-1	ASSRTRNLQF
11	TRBV5-8	TRBJ1-5	ASSLSRSQPQH
16	TRBV10-3	TRBJ2-1	AISLVLPGTSGVNEQF
13	TRBV5-4	TRBJ2-1	ASSKTSGRESEQF
13	TRBV7-9	TRBJ2-1	ASSLLAGGLNEQF
13	TRBV9	TRBJ1-1	ASSVVGQGATEAF
11	TRBV27	TRBJ2-3	ASRWRNTDTQY